The sequence of this TCR beta chain was determined in a study of T cells after yellow fever vaccination. TCRdb used MiXCR to reprocess the 5' RACE reads, holding one entry per CDR3 protein. Of a few hundred thousand distinct CDR3 sequences listed, 6.8% were seen once; the top ten hold 15% to 20%. A note on this clonotype: Its antigen is currently unknown.

V lost 0 bases to trimming and J lost 4 bases, with 15 bases between them. Germline CDR1 and CDR2: LGHNA and YNFKEQ. This CDR3 region has 16 residues. Study results and limitations: On re-exposure, the response was weaker but peaked faster, at day 5 versus 15.

This clonotype originated in a man younger than 35 who received the YFV17D yellow fever vaccine. The chain combines TRBV4-2 with TRBJ2-5; a weak D match, TRBD1 (6 bases). The starting material was PBMCs, obtained roughly 45 days after the first yellow fever vaccination. CDR3 nucleotides: TGTGCCAGCAGCCAAGATCTGGCCAGGGGTGGAGAGACCCAGTACTTC. Translation: CASSQDLARGGETQYF.